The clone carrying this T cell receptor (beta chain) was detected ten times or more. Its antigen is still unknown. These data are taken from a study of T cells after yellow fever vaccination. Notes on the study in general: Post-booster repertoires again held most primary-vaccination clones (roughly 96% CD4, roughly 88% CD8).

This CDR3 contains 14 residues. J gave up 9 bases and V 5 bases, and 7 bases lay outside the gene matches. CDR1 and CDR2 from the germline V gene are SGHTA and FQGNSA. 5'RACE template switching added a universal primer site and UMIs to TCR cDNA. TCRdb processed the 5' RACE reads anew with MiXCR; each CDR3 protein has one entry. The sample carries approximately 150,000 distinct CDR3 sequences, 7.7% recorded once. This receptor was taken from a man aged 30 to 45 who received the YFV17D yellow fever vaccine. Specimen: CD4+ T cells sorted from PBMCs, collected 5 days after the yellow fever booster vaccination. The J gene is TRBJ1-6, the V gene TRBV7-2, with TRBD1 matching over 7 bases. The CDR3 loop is CASSPRDRGSPLHF. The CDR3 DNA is TGTGCCAGCAGCCCCCGGGACAGAGGTTCACCCCTCCACTTT.